The rows below give T cell receptor beta chains drawn from one sample of a study of T cell repertoires in cytomegalovirus infection. No antigen has been assigned to these receptors. TCRdb processed the reads anew with MiXCR; each CDR3 protein has one entry. This sample has 570,000 or so distinct CDR3 sequences; 40% occur once, and the top ten carry around 50%. Sequenced here: cultured PBMCs, sampled from culture after CMV antigen stimulation. These receptors all come from a human donor in good health (CMV status not recorded). Some clones in this sample may be carry-over from other donors' samples. Both conserved end residues are part of each CDR3. Fields, in order: clone size, CDR3 length, J gene, D gene, V gene, CDR3 DNA, CDR3 protein. D genes are given only for firm matches. Size tells how often a clone was seen (once, few, many) or the class of an expanded clone, and some rows leave it out.

clone size: -
CDR3 length: 16
J gene: TRBJ1-2
D gene: TRBD1
V gene: TRBV5-1
CDR3 DNA: TGCGCCAGCAGCGGCGGGACAGGTCATACTAACTATGGCTACACCTTC
CDR3 protein: CASSGGTGHTNYGYTF

clone size: -
CDR3 length: 13
J gene: TRBJ1-1
D gene: TRBD1
V gene: TRBV20-1
CDR3 DNA: TGCAGTGCTTCCCGGGACAGGGGAGCTGAAGCTTTCTTT
CDR3 protein: CSASRDRGAEAFF

clone size: -
CDR3 length: 15
J gene: TRBJ2-7
D gene: TRBD2
V gene: TRBV12-3/TRBV12-4
CDR3 DNA: TGTGCCAGCAGTTCCGGGACTAGCGGACGTACGAAGCAGTACTTC
CDR3 protein: CASSSGTSGRTKQYF

clone size: many
CDR3 length: 20
J gene: TRBJ1-3
D gene: TRBD1
V gene: TRBV7-8
CDR3 DNA: TGTGCCAGCAGCGCCCTGGGACAGGGATATCTTCGACTCTCTGGAAACACCATATATTTT
CDR3 protein: CASSALGQGYLRLSGNTIYF

clone size: -
CDR3 length: 13
J gene: TRBJ1-1
D gene: -
V gene: TRBV7-6
CDR3 DNA: TGTGCCAGCAGCTTATTAGCCGGGACTGAAGCTTTCTTT
CDR3 protein: CASSLLAGTEAFF

clone size: once
CDR3 length: 13
J gene: TRBJ1-4
D gene: -
V gene: TRBV5-1
CDR3 DNA: TGCGCCAGCAGTTATAACCGAGATGAAAAACTGTTTTTT
CDR3 protein: CASSYNRDEKLFF

clone size: many
CDR3 length: 13
J gene: TRBJ1-2
D gene: -
V gene: TRBV7-2
CDR3 DNA: TGCGCCAGCAGCTTAACAGGTGACTATGGCTACACCTTC
CDR3 protein: CASSLTGDYGYTF

clone size: -
CDR3 length: 14
J gene: TRBJ1-3
D gene: TRBD1
V gene: TRBV25-1
CDR3 DNA: TGTGCCAGCAGTGAATCAGGGGGTGGAAACACCATATATTTT
CDR3 protein: CASSESGGGNTIYF

clone size: few
CDR3 length: 16
J gene: TRBJ1-6
D gene: -
V gene: TRBV20-1
CDR3 DNA: TGCAGTGCTAGAGATGGGGGATTAGGGACGGATTCACCCCTCCACTTT
CDR3 protein: CSARDGGLGTDSPLHF

clone size: -
CDR3 length: 16
J gene: TRBJ1-3
D gene: -
V gene: TRBV4-1
CDR3 DNA: TGCGCCAGCAGCCAAGAAAGACGGAACTCTGGAAACACCATATATTTT
CDR3 protein: CASSQERRNSGNTIYF

clone size: -
CDR3 length: 16
J gene: TRBJ1-1
D gene: -
V gene: TRBV19
CDR3 DNA: TGTGCCAGTAGTATAGATCCCTCAGGCATGAACACTGAAGCTTTCTTT
CDR3 protein: CASSIDPSGMNTEAFF

clone size: -
CDR3 length: 15
J gene: TRBJ2-1
D gene: TRBD2
V gene: TRBV11-2
CDR3 DNA: TGTGCCAGCCTCCGGGGACTAGGCTCCTACAATGAGCAGTTCTTC
CDR3 protein: CASLRGLGSYNEQFF

clone size: few
CDR3 length: 15
J gene: TRBJ1-5
D gene: -
V gene: TRBV28
CDR3 DNA: TGTGCCAGCATCAACCCTGACAGGAAAAATCAGCCCCAGCATTTT
CDR3 protein: CASINPDRKNQPQHF

clone size: -
CDR3 length: 16
J gene: TRBJ2-1
D gene: TRBD2
V gene: TRBV7-3
CDR3 DNA: TGTGCCAGCAGCTTAGCACTTGGGGGGGGCTACAATGAGCAGTTCTTC
CDR3 protein: CASSLALGGGYNEQFF

clone size: -
CDR3 length: 15
J gene: TRBJ2-7
D gene: -
V gene: TRBV7-8
CDR3 DNA: TGTGCCAGCAGTTCCCTCCCCAGGGGTTCCTACGAGCAGTACTTC
CDR3 protein: CASSSLPRGSYEQYF

clone size: -
CDR3 length: 14
J gene: TRBJ2-1
D gene: -
V gene: TRBV4-1
CDR3 DNA: TGCGCCAGCAGCTCCCCGGGCCTCCACAATGAGCAGTTCTTC
CDR3 protein: CASSSPGLHNEQFF

clone size: -
CDR3 length: 15
J gene: TRBJ1-2
D gene: TRBD1
V gene: TRBV7-8
CDR3 DNA: TGTGCCAGCAGCTACTTGGAGGCAGGGGGGAATGGCTACACCTTC
CDR3 protein: CASSYLEAGGNGYTF

clone size: few
CDR3 length: 12
J gene: TRBJ1-2
D gene: -
V gene: TRBV7-9
CDR3 DNA: TGTGCCAGCAGCTTTCTGCCTGGTGGCTACACCTTC
CDR3 protein: CASSFLPGGYTF